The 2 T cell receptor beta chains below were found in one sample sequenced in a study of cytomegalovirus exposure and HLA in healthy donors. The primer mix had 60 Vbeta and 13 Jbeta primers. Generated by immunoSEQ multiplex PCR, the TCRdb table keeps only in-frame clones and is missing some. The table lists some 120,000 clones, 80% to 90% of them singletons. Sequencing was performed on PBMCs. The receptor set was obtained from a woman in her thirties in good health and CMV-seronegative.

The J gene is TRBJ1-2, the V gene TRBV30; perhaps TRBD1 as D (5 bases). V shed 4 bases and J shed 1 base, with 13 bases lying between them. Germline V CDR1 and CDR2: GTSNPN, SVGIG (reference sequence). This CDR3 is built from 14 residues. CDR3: CAWIGATHNYGYTF. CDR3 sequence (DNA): TGTGCCTGGATTGGGGCCACGCATAACTATGGCTACACCTTC.

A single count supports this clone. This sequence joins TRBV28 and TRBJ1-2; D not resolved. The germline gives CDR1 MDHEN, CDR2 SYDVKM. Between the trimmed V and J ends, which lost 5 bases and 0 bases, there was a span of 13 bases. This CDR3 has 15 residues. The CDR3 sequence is CASSPGPGTNYGYTF. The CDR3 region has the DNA TGTGCCAGCAGTCCCGGACCCGGGACTAACTATGGCTACACCTTC.